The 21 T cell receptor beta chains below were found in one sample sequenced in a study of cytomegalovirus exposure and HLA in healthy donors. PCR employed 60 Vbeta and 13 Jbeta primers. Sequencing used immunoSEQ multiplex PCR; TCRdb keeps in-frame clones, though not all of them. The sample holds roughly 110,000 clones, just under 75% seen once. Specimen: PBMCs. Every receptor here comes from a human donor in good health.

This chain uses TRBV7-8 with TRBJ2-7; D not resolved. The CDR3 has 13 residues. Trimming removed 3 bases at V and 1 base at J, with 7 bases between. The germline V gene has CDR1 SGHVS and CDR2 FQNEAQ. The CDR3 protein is CASSLARSYEQYF. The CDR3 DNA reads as TGTGCCAGCAGCTTGGCAAGATCCTACGAGCAGTACTTC.

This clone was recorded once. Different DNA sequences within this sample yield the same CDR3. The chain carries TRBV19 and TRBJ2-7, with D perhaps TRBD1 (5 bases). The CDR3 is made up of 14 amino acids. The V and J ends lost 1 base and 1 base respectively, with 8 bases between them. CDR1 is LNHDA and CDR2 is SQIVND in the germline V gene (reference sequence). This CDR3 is CASSIGGSSYEQYF. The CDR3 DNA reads TGTGCCAGTAGTATAGGGGGCTCTTCCTACGAGCAGTACTTC.

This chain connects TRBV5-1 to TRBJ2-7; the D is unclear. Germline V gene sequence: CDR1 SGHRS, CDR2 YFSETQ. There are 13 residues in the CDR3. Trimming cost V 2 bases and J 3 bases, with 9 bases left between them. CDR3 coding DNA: TGCGCCAGCAGCTTTCGCAGTCTCTACGAGCAGTACTTC. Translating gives CASSFRSLYEQYF.

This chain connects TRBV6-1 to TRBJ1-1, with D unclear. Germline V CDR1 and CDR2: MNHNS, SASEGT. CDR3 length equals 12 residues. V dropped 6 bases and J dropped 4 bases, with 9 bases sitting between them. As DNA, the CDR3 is TGTGCCAGCAGGACTCCGGGCACTGAAGCTTTCTTT. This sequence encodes CASRTPGTEAFF.

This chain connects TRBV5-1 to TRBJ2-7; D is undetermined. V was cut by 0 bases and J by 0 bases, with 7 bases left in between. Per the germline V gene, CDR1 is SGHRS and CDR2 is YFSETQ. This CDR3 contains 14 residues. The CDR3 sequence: CASSLVLHSYEQYF. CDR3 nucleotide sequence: TGCGCCAGCAGCTTGGTCTTACACTCCTACGAGCAGTACTTC.

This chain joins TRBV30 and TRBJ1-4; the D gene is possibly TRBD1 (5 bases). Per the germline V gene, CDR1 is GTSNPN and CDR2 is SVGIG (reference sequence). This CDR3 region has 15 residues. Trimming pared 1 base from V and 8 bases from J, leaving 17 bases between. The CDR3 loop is CAWSAGEKLGEKLFF. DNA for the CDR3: TGTGCCTGGAGTGCGGGGGAGAAGCTAGGGGAAAAACTGTTTTTT.

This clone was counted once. CDR3 coding DNA: TGTGCCAGCAGCCTTACAAGGGGCAATTCACCCCTCCACTTT. It encodes CASSLTRGNSPLHF. This rearrangement joins TRBV13 to TRBJ1-6; tentatively, D is TRBD1 (5 bases). Trimming removed 5 bases at V and 7 bases at J, with 12 bases between. CDR1 PRHDT and CDR2 FYEKMQ come from the germline V gene (reference sequence). CDR3 size: 14 residues. Supplemented by reference TRBV13 and TRBJ1-6, the full variable domain reads AAGVIQSPRHLIKEKRETATLKCYPIPRHDTVYWYQQGPGQDPQFLISFYEKMQSDKGSIPDRFSAQQFSDYHSELNMSSLELGDSALYFCASSLTRGNSPLHFGNGTRLTVT.

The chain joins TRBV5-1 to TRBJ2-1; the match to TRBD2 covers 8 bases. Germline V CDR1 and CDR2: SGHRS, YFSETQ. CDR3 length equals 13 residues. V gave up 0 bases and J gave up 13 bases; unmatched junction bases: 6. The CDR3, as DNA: TGCGCCAGCAGCTTGGAGCCGGGACTAGAACAGTTCTTC. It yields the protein CASSLEPGLEQFF.

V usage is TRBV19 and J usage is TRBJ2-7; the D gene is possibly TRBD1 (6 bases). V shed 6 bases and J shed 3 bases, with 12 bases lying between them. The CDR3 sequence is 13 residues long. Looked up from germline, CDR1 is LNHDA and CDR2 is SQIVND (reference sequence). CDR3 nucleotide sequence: TGTGCCAGTAGAAACAGGGCGAACTACGAGCAGTACTTC. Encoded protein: CASRNRANYEQYF.

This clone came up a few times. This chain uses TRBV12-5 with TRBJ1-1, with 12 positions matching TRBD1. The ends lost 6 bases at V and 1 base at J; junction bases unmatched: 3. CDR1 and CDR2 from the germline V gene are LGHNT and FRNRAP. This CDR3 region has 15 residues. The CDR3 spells CASGGQGAKNTEAFF. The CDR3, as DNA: TGTGCTAGTGGGGGACAGGGGGCGAAGAACACTGAAGCTTTCTTT.

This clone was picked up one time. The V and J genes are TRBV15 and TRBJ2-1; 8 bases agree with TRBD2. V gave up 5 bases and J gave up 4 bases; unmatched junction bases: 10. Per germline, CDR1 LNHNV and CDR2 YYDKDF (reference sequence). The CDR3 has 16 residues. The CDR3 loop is CATSSPRSGGYNEQFF. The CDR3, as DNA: TGTGCCACCAGCTCTCCGCGCAGCGGGGGTTACAATGAGCAGTTCTTC.

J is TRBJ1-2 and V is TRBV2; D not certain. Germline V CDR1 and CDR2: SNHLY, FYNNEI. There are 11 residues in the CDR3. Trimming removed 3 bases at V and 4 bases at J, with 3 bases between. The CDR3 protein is CASSDSYGYTF. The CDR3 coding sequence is TGTGCCAGCAGTGACAGCTATGGCTACACCTTC.

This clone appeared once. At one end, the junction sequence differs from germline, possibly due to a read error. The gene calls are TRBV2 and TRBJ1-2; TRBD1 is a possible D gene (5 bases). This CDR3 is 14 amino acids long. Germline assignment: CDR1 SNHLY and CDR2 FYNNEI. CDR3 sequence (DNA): TGTGCCAGCAGTGAAAGGGGTATCCGACAACAAGACTTCTTC. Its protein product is CASSERGIRQQDFF. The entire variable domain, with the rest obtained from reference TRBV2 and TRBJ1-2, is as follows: EPEVTQTPSHQVTQMGQEVILRCVPISNHLYFYWYRQILGQKVEFLVSFYNNEISEKSEIFDDQFSVERPDGSNFTLKIRSTKLEDSAMYFCASSERGIRQQDFFGSGTRLTVV.

The chain's CDR3 is CASSLPRQGREKLFF. For the CDR3, the DNA is TGTGCCAGCAGCTTACCCCGACAGGGTAGGGAAAAACTGTTTTTT. The chain couples TRBV7-9 to TRBJ1-4; 7 bases line up with TRBD1. V shed 2 bases, J shed 8 bases, and the junction held 8 bases outside the gene matches. Germline V gene data show CDR1 as SEHNR and CDR2 as FQNEAQ (reference sequence). This CDR3 region has 15 residues.

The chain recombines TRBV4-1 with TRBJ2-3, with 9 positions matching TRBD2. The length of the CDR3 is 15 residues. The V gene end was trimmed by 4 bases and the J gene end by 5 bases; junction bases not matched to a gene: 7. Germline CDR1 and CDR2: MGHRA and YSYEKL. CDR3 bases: TGCGCCAGCAGCCCCTTAGCGGGAGTGGGAGATACGCAGTATTTT. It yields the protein CASSPLAGVGDTQYF.

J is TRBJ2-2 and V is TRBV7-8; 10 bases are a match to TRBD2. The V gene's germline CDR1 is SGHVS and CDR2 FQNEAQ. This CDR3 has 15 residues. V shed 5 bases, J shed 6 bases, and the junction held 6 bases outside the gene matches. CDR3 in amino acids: CASSRSGGVPGELFF. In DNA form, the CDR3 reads TGTGCCAGCAGCCGCAGCGGGGGGGTGCCCGGGGAGCTGTTTTTT.

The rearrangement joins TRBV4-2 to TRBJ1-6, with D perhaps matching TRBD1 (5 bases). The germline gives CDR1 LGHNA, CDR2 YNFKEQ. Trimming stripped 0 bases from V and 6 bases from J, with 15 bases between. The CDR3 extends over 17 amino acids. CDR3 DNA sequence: TGTGCCAGCAGCCAAGAAGCGACAGCCAGTTCTAATTCACCCCTCCACTTT. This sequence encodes CASSQEATASSNSPLHF.

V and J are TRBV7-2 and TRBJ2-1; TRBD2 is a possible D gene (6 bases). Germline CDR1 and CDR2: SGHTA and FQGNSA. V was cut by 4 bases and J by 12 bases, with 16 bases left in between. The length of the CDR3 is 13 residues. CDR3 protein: CASSSRRAAGQFF. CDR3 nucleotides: TGTGCCAGCAGCTCCAGGAGGGCAGCTGGGCAGTTCTTC.

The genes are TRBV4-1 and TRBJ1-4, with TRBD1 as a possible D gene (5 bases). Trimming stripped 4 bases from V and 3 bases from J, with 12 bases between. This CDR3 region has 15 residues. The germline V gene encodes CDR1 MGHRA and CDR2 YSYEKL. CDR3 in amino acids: CASSLQQASNEKLFF. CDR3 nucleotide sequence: TGCGCCAGCAGCCTCCAACAGGCGTCTAATGAAAAACTGTTTTTT.

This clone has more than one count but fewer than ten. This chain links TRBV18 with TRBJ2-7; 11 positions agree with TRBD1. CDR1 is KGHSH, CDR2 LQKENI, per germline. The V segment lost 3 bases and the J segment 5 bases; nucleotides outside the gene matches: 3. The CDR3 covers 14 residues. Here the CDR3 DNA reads TGTGCCAGCTCACCCCGGACAGGGGGCAACGAGCAGTACTTC. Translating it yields CASSPRTGGNEQYF.

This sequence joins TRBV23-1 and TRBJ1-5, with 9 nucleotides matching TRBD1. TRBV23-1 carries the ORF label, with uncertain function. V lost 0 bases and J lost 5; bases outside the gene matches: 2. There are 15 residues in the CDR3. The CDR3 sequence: CASSQSGQGYQPQHF. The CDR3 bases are TGCGCCAGCAGTCAATCGGGACAGGGATATCAGCCCCAGCATTTT.